A single sample is the source of the 17 T cell receptor beta chains below, sequenced in a study of CD8 T cells in Susac syndrome. It was with random hexamers that 0.5 to 1 ug RNA was reverse transcribed. TCRdb recomputed calls from the immunoSEQ multiplex PCR reads with MiXCR, one row per CDR3 protein. This sample has 90,000 to 150,000 distinct CDR3 sequences, with 92% found just once. Sequencing was performed on CD8+ T cells from PBMCs. The receptors derive from a human donor in good health.

This rearrangement joins TRBV6-2 or TRBV6-3 to TRBJ1-1; 9 bases align to TRBD1. In germline, CDR1 is MNHEY, CDR2 SVGEGT. This CDR3 spans 16 amino acids. Trimming removed 6 bases from V and 6 bases from J; junction bases left unmatched: 14. CDR3 coding DNA: TGTGCCAGCAGCCAGGACAGGGGCCATGGGGTCCCTGAAGCTTTCTTT. It is translated as CASSQDRGHGVPEAFF.

The gene calls are TRBV19 and TRBJ1-1; weak D call: TRBD1 (5 bases). The V gene lost 3 bases and the J gene lost 7 bases, with 12 bases spanning the gap. This CDR3 contains 13 residues. From germline, CDR1 is LNHDA and CDR2 SQIVND (reference sequence). CDR3 amino acids: CASSIGRVDEAFF. CDR3 DNA sequence: TGTGCCAGTAGTATCGGCAGGGTCGATGAAGCTTTCTTT.

The CDR3 nucleotides are TGCAGTGCCACCGGGAAACAGGGGTACGGCTACGAGCAGTACTTC. It yields the protein CSATGKQGYGYEQYF. The chain uses TRBV20-1 and TRBJ2-7, with TRBD1 matching over 7 bases. Losses at the gene ends were 6 bases for V and 3 bases for J; bases not matched to a gene: 14. The CDR3 is made up of 15 amino acids. CDR1 and CDR2 from the germline V gene are DFQATT and SNEGSKA (reference sequence).

This chain connects TRBV30 to TRBJ2-7; D possibly corresponds to TRBD2 (6 bases). CDR1 and CDR2 from the germline V gene are GTSNPN and SVGIG (reference sequence). The V end lost 2 bases, the J end lost 7 bases, and 15 bases lay between the germline ends. CDR3 size: 13 residues. DNA for the CDR3: TGTGCCTGGAGTCAGGGACCGACTAGGGAGCAGTACTTC. It yields the protein CAWSQGPTREQYF.

CDR3 in amino acids: CASSPNRDRVPYEQYF. CDR3 bases: TGTGCCAGCTCTCCCAACCGGGACAGGGTCCCTTACGAGCAGTACTTC. The chain employs TRBV18 and TRBJ2-7; 9 bases are a match to TRBD1. Germline V gene sequence: CDR1 KGHSH, CDR2 LQKENI. CDR3 length: 16 amino acids. Losses at the gene ends were 6 bases for V and 4 bases for J; bases not matched to a gene: 13.

This clonotype was counted a single time. This rearrangement joins TRBV29-1 to TRBJ2-3; possibly TRBD1 for D (6 bases). The germline V gene has CDR1 SQVTM and CDR2 ANQGSEA. The V end lost 5 bases, the J end lost 2 bases, and 11 bases lay between the germline ends. This CDR3 has 13 residues. CDR3 DNA sequence: TGCAGCGTTCGACAGGTTGACACAGATACGCAGTATTTT. Amino acid sequence: CSVRQVDTDTQYF.

The chain joins TRBV27 to TRBJ1-5; D remains ambiguous. Per the germline V gene, CDR1 is MNHEY and CDR2 is SMNVEV (reference sequence). V was trimmed by 6 bases and J by 3 bases, leaving 9 bases between them. The CDR3 consists of 13 residues. The DNA of the CDR3 is TGTGCCAGCAGACCAGGCGTCAATCAGCCCCAGCATTTT. This sequence encodes CASRPGVNQPQHF.

The chain joins TRBV19 to TRBJ1-5; D possibly corresponds to TRBD1 (5 bases). There are 15 residues in the CDR3. Germline V gene lookup returns CDR1 LNHDA and CDR2 SQIVND (reference sequence). The V end was cut by 6 bases, the J end by 0 bases, with 12 bases between. The CDR3 is CASRVGQVSNQPQHF. DNA for the CDR3: TGTGCCAGTAGGGTGGGGCAGGTTAGCAATCAGCCCCAGCATTTT.

The J gene is TRBJ1-2, the V gene TRBV2; no definite D call. The CDR3 spans 13 residues. Germline CDR1 is SNHLY and CDR2 is FYNNEI. V was cut by 3 bases and J by 1 base, with 6 bases left in between. CDR3 bases: TGTGCCAGCAGTGAGGAGATTAACTATGGCTACACCTTC. It encodes CASSEEINYGYTF.

This chain links TRBV7-9 with TRBJ1-1; D call uncertain. Germline CDR1 is SEHNR and CDR2 is FQNEAQ (reference sequence). V lost 4 bases and J 2 bases, leaving 17 bases between the germline ends. This CDR3 has 16 amino acids. CDR3 loop: CASSSPFVADNTEAFF. The CDR3 DNA is TGTGCCAGCAGCTCCCCTTTCGTGGCGGACAACACTGAAGCTTTCTTT.

This clonotype was picked up one time. The CDR3 loop reads CAISEGDSRQYF. The CDR3 nucleotides are TGTGCCATCAGTGAAGGGGACTCGAGGCAGTACTTC. J is TRBJ2-7 and V is TRBV10-3, with D possibly TRBD2 on 6 matching bases. V lost 3 bases and J 9 bases, leaving 12 bases between the germline ends. CDR1 and CDR2 from the germline V gene are ENHRY and SYGVKD. The CDR3 is 12 residues long.

The V and J genes are TRBV5-1 and TRBJ2-2; D is undetermined. V was pared by 6 bases and J by 2 bases, with 17 bases between. The CDR3 spans 16 residues. Germline assignment: CDR1 SGHRS and CDR2 YFSETQ. This CDR3 reads CASNPEHRINTGELFF. The CDR3 DNA sequence: TGCGCCAGCAACCCTGAACATCGAATAAACACCGGGGAGCTGTTTTTT. Looking up the rest from reference TRBV5-1 and TRBJ2-2 gives the full variable domain: KAGVTQTPRYLIKTRGQQVTLSCSPISGHRSVSWYQQTPGQGLQFLFEYFSETQRNKGNFPGRFSGRQFSNSRSEMNVSTLELGDSALYLCASNPEHRINTGELFFGEGSRLTVL.

V gene TRBV12-3 or TRBV12-4 combines with J gene TRBJ2-3, with D tentatively TRBD1 or TRBD2 (5 bases each). Trimming removed 4 bases from V and 1 base from J, with 12 bases in between. This CDR3 has 15 amino acids. The CDR3 loop reads CASSSPGPGTDTQYF. The CDR3 DNA reads as TGTGCCAGCAGTTCTCCGGGACCCGGCACAGATACGCAGTATTTT.

This clonotype appeared a single time. This chain connects TRBV6-2 or TRBV6-3 to TRBJ2-7; 11 bases align to TRBD2. J gave up 3 bases and V 6 bases, and 7 bases lay outside the gene matches. This CDR3 spans 15 amino acids. From germline, CDR1 is MNHEY and CDR2 SVGEGT. CDR3: CASRPSGRYFYEQYF. Here the CDR3 DNA reads TGTGCCAGCAGGCCTAGCGGGAGGTACTTCTACGAGCAGTACTTC.

In this sample, this clonotype turned up once. The chain links TRBV5-1 to TRBJ2-7; D may be TRBD1 (5 bases). This CDR3 spans 14 amino acids. The germline CDR1 and CDR2 sequences are SGHRS and YFSETQ. V lost 4 bases and J 6 bases, leaving 17 bases between the germline ends. The DNA for the CDR3 is TGCGCCAGCAGCGAAAAGGTCCAGGGTACCGAGCAGTACTTC. Translating gives CASSEKVQGTEQYF.

This clonotype was seen just once. J is TRBJ2-1 and V is TRBV5-1, with D possibly matching TRBD2 (8 bases). The CDR3 has 14 amino acids. V was pared by 4 bases and J by 9 bases, with 17 bases between. Germline V gives CDR1 SGHRS, CDR2 YFSETQ. Written as DNA, the CDR3 is TGCGCCAGCAGCACCGGGAGGGGGCTCGGTGAGCAGTTCTTC. It yields the protein CASSTGRGLGEQFF.

The chain uses TRBV7-9 and TRBJ2-7; maybe TRBD1 (6 bases). This CDR3 comprises 14 residues. The germline gives CDR1 SEHNR, CDR2 FQNEAQ (reference sequence). Deletions cut 4 bases from V and 0 bases from J, with 10 bases between. CDR3 region: CASSYRESSYEQYF. CDR3 in DNA: TGTGCCAGCAGCTACAGGGAGAGCTCCTACGAGCAGTACTTC.